This T cell receptor (beta chain) emerged from a study of blood T cell repertoires in COVID-19. Background on the study: The United States, Italy and Spain provided the acute and convalescent COVID-19 samples. PBMCs, B-cell-depleted T cells, or T cells were the source of the cDNA or gDNA that made up the material.

How the authors handled the data: The assay estimated nucleated cells by amplifying reference gene primers. The table came from immunoSEQ multiplex PCR; TCRdb's copy has only in-frame clones and leaves some out. V and J calls and clone size come straight from that table; D and trimming were deduced from the DNA. In the table there are 90,000 to 110,000 clones, roughly four fifths of which are singletons. The V end lost 3 bases, the J end lost 2 bases, and 12 bases lay between the germline ends. The CDR3 loop spans 14 amino acids. Germline values: CDR1 SGDLS, CDR2 YYNGEE. This TCR was sampled from a woman over 75 with acute or convalescent COVID-19. This rearrangement joins TRBV9 to TRBJ2-7; possibly TRBD1 for D (6 bases). Sequenced input: peripheral blood. This CDR3 reads CASSGTGTTYEQYF. The CDR3, as DNA: TGTGCCAGCAGCGGGACCGGGACAACCTACGAGCAGTACTTC.